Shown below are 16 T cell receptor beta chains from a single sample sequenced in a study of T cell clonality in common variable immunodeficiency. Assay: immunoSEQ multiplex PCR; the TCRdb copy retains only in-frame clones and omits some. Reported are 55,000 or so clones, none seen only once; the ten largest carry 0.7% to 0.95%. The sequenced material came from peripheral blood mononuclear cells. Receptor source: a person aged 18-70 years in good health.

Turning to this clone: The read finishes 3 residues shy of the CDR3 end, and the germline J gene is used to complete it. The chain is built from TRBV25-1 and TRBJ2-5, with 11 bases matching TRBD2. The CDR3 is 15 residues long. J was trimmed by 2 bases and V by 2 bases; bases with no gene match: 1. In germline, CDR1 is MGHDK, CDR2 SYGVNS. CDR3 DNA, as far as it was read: TGTGCCAGCAGTGAAGGACTAGCGGGTCAAGAGACC. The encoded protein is CASSEGLAGQET. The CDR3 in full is CASSEGLAGQETQYF.

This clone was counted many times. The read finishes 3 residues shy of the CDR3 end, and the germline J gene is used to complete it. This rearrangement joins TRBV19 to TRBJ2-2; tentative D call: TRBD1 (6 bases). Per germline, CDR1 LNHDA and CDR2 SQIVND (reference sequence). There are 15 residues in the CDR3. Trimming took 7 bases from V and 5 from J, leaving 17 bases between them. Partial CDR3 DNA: TGTGCCAGTAATCAACCGGGACAAGGGACCGGGGAG. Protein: CASNQPGQGTGE. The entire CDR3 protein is CASNQPGQGTGELFF.

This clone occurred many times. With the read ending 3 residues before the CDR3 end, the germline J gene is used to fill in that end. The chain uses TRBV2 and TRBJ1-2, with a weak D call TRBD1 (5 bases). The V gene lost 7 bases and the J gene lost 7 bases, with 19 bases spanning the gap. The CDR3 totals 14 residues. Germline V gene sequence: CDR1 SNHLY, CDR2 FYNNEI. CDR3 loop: CASKSAGGLSGYTF. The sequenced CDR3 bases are TGTGCCAGCAAATCTGCCGGGGGTCTAAGTGGC.

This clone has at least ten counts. Partial CDR3 DNA: TGTGCCAGCAAGCCCGGGACAGGCGAGGGAGGGGAG. It is translated as CASKPGTGEGGE. The whole CDR3 is CASKPGTGEGGELFF. V and J are TRBV2 and TRBJ2-2; 8 bases line up with TRBD1. The CDR3 goes on 3 residues after the read ends, and that part is filled in from the germline J gene. J gave up 8 bases and V 7 bases, and 12 bases lay outside the gene matches. From germline, CDR1 is SNHLY and CDR2 FYNNEI. The length of the CDR3 is 15 residues.

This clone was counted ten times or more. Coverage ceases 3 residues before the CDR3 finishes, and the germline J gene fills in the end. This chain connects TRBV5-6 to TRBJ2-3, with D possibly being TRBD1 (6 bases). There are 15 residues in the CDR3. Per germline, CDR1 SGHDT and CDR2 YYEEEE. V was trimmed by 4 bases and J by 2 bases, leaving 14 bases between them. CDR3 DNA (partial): TGTGCCAGCAGCCCCCCCGACAGGTACACAGATACG. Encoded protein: CASSPPDRYTDT. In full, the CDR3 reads CASSPPDRYTDTQYF.

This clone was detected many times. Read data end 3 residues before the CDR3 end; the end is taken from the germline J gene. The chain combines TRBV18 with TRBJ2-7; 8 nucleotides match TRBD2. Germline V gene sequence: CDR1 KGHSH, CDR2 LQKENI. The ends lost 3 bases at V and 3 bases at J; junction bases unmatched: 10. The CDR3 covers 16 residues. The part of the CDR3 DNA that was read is TGTGCCAGCTCACCCCTCAGCGGGAGCAGCCTCTACGAG. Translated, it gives CASSPLSGSSLYE. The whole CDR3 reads CASSPLSGSSLYEQYF.

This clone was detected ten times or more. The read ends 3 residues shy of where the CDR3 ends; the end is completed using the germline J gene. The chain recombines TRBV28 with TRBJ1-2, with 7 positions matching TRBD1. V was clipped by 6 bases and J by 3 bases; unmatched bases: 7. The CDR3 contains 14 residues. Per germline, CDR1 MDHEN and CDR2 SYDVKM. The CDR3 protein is CASSHDRADYGYTF. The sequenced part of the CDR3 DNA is TGTGCCAGCAGCCACGACAGGGCTGACTATGGC.

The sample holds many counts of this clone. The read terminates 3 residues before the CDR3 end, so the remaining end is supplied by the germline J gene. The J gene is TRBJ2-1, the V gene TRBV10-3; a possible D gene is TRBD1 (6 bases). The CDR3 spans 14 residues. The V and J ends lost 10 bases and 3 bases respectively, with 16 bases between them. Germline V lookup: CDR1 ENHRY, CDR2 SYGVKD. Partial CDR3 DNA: TGTGCCAGCTTGCCCCGGGACAACTACAATGAG. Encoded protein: CASLPRDNYNE. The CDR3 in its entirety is CASLPRDNYNEQFF.

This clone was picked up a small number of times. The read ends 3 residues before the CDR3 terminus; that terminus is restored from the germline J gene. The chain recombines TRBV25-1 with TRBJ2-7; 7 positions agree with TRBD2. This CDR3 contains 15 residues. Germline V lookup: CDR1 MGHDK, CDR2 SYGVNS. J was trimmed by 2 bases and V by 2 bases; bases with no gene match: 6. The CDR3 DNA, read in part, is TGTGCCAGCAGTGAAGGGGGGGGAGATCCCTACGAG. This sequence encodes CASSEGGGDPYE. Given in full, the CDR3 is CASSEGGGDPYEQYF.

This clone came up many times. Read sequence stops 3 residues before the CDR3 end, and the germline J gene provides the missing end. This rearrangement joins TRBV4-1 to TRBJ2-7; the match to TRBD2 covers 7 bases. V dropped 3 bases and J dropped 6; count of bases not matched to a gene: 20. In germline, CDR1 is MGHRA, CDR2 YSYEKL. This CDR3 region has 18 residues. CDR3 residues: CASSQGTPKGRAKGEQYF. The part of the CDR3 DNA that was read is TGCGCCAGCAGCCAGGGCACCCCGAAGGGGAGGGCCAAAGGCGAG.

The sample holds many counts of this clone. The CDR3 loop is CASSEETGYTLEQFF. Incomplete CDR3 DNA: TGTGCCAGCAGTGAAGAGACAGGGTATACCCTTGAG. V and J are TRBV2 and TRBJ2-1; 7 bases map to TRBD1. The read terminates 3 residues ahead of where the CDR3 ends, so the germline J gene completes it. V trimming: 1 base; J trimming: 9 bases; junction bases outside the gene matches: 9. Per the germline V gene, CDR1 is SNHLY and CDR2 is FYNNEI. The CDR3 runs to 15 residues. The whole variable domain, filled in from reference TRBV2 and TRBJ2-1, reads EPEVTQTPSHQVTQMGQEVILRCVPISNHLYFYWYRQILGQKVEFLVSFYNNEISEKSEIFDDQFSVERPDGSNFTLKIRSTKLEDSAMYFCASSEETGYTLEQFFGPGTRLTVL.

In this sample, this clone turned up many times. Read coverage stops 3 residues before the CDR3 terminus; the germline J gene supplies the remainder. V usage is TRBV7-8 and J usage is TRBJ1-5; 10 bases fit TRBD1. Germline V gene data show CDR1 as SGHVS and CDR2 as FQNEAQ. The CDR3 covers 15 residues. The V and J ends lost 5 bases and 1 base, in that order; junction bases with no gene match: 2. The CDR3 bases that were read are TGTGCCAGCAGCGTGGACAGGGGGAGCAATCAGCCC. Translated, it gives CASSVDRGSNQP. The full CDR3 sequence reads CASSVDRGSNQPQHF.

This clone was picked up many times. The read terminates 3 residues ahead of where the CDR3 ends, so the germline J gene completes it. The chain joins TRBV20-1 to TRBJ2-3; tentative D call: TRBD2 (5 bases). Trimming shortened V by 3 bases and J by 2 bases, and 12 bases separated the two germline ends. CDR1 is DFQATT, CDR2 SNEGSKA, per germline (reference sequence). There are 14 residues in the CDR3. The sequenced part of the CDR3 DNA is TGCAGTGCTAGGGGTCCGGGGTCCACAGATACG. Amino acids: CSARGPGSTDT. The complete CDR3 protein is CSARGPGSTDTQYF.

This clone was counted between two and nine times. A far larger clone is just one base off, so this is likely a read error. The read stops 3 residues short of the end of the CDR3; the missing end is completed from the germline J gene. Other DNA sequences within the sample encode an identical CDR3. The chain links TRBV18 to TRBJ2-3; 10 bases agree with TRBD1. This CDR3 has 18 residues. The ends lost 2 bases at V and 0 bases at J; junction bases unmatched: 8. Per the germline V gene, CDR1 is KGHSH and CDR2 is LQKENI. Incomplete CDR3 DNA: TGTGCCAGCTCACCAGAGCGACAGGGGGCGGTGAGCACAGATACG. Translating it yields CASSPERQGAVSTDT. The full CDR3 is CASSPERQGAVSTDTQYF.

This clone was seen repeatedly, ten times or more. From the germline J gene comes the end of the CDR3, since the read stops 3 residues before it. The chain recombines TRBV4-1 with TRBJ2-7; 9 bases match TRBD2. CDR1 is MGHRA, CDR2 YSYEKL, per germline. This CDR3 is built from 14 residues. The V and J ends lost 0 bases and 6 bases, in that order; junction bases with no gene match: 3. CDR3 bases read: TGCGCCAGCAGCCAAGAAGCGGGAGGCCGCGAG. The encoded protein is CASSQEAGGRE. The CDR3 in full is CASSQEAGGREQYF.

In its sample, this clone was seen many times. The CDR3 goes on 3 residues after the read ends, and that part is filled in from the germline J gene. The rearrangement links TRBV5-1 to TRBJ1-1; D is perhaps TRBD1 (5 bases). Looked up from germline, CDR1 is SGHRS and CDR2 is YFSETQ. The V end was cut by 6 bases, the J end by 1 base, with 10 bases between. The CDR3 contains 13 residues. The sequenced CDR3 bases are TGCGCCAGCATGCCAGGGCCGAACACTGAA. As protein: CASMPGPNTE. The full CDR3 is CASMPGPNTEAFF.